This T cell receptor beta chain stems from a study of OX40 agonist ivuxolimab in advanced cancers. About the research overall: Ivuxolimab, which is an agonistic anti-OX40 (CD134) antibody, was administered to the patients. One patient with hepatocellular carcinoma and two with cutaneous melanoma, three in all, had partial responses.

In regard to this clone: Antigen unknown.

Study results and limitations: Within 6 weeks, CD4+ and CD8+ blood T cells expanded clonally at 0.1 to 3.0 mg/kg.

Sequencing was performed with immunoSEQ multiplex PCR; in TCRdb, only in-frame clones are kept and a portion is missing. The repertoire holds approximately 54,000 clones, with 91% as singletons. The receptor comes from an adult with an advanced solid tumor such as melanoma, head and neck, liver or kidney cancer. The specimen comprised CD4+ or CD8+ T cells sorted from blood, sampled in a trial of the OX40 agonist ivuxolimab.

CDR3 coding DNA: TGTGCCAGCAGTTCTCTATTCTCCTATAATTCACCCCTCCACTTT. It is translated as CASSSLFSYNSPLHF. V usage is TRBV27 and J usage is TRBJ1-6; D is uncertain. The germline CDR1 and CDR2 sequences are MNHEY and SMNVEV (reference sequence). The V end lost 4 bases, the J end lost 0 bases, and 7 bases lay between the germline ends. The CDR3 spans 15 residues.